This T cell receptor beta chain was found in a study of T cell changes during pregnancy in multiple sclerosis. Trimming stripped 1 base from V and 1 base from J, with 10 bases between. From germline, CDR1 is MNHGY and CDR2 SVAAGI. This CDR3 spans 15 amino acids. Assay used: immunoSEQ multiplex PCR; TCRdb lists only in-frame clones, some missing. Here the sample spans around 56,000 clones, less than 95% being singletons. This sample comprised peripheral blood, obtained in the first trimester of pregnancy. This sequence was found in a female donor in good health, enrolled as a control in a pregnancy study. The chain recombines TRBV6-9 with TRBJ1-1; D is uncertain. Written as DNA, the CDR3 is TGTGCCAGCAGTTATTGGCCAGCGGAGAACACTGAAGCTTTCTTT. Translating gives CASSYWPAENTEAFF.